These 19 T cell receptor beta chains were all obtained from the same sample, sequenced in a study of shared clonotypes between healthy human individuals. Generated by immunoSEQ multiplex PCR, the TCRdb table keeps only in-frame clones and is missing some. This sample has over a million clones, with about 74% found just once. The sample consisted of memory CD4+ T cells sorted from blood. Subset given: CD45RA-negative fraction. The receptors here all came from a man younger than 35 in good health.

This rearrangement joins TRBV5-4 to TRBJ1-2; TRBD1 is a possible D gene (5 bases). The CDR3 has 13 amino acids. Germline CDR1 reads SGHNT; CDR2 reads YYREEE (reference sequence). V lost 4 bases and J lost 2, with 9 bases in between. The CDR3 reads CASSRDRNYGYTF. The CDR3 DNA reads as TGTGCCAGCAGCCGCGACAGAAACTATGGCTACACCTTC. Combining the CDR3 with reference TRBV5-4 and TRBJ1-2 gives the whole variable domain ETGVTQSPTHLIKTRGQQVTLRCSSQSGHNTVSWYQQALGQGPQFIFQYYREEENGRGNFPPRFSGLQFPNYSSELNVNALELDDSALYLCASSRDRNYGYTFGSGTRLTVV.

CDR3 in DNA: TGTGCCAGCAGCTCCCTGGTAGGGGGAACCGGGGAGCTGTTTTTT. Residues: CASSSLVGGTGELFF. The V and J genes are TRBV7-8 and TRBJ2-2; D possibly corresponds to TRBD1 (6 bases). This CDR3 has 15 residues. CDR1 and CDR2 (germline): SGHVS, FQNEAQ. Trimming left V 4 bases short and J 5 bases short, with 14 bases between.

This chain uses TRBV5-4 with TRBJ1-6; no firm D call. The CDR3 has 14 amino acids. Germline loops: CDR1 SGHNT, CDR2 YYREEE (reference sequence). Trimming removed 1 base from V and 10 bases from J, with 12 bases in between. This chain's CDR3 is CASSLYGLGSPLHF. In DNA form, the CDR3 reads TGTGCCAGCAGCTTGTACGGGCTTGGATCACCCCTCCACTTT.

The V call is TRBV5-1, the J call TRBJ1-1; 9 nucleotides line up with TRBD1. CDR1 and CDR2 from the germline V gene are SGHRS and YFSETQ. V trimming: 1 base; J trimming: 0 bases; junction bases outside the gene matches: 7. The CDR3 is 17 amino acids. CDR3 DNA sequence: TGCGCCAGCAGCTTGACACAGGGGGCCTTAATGAACACTGAAGCTTTCTTT. Protein product: CASSLTQGALMNTEAFF.

The CDR3 protein is CAWSVQGGLQETQYF. The CDR3 bases are TGTGCCTGGAGTGTACAAGGCGGTCTCCAAGAGACCCAGTACTTC. V and J are TRBV30 and TRBJ2-5; no firm D call. V was pared by 0 bases and J by 1 base, with 12 bases between. Germline CDR1 is GTSNPN and CDR2 is SVGIG (reference sequence). This CDR3 contains 15 residues. The full variable domain, with the rest looked up from reference TRBV30 and TRBJ2-5, is SQTIHQWPATLVQPVGSPLSLECTVEGTSNPNLYWYRQAAGRGLQLLFYSVGIGQISSEVPQNLSASRPQDRQFILSSKKLLLSDSGFYLCAWSVQGGLQETQYFGPGTRLLVL.

The chain combines TRBV19 with TRBJ1-6; no reliable D call. The CDR3 totals 13 residues. The germline CDR1 and CDR2 sequences are LNHDA and SQIVND (reference sequence). V was trimmed by 3 bases and J by 7 bases, leaving 7 bases between them. The CDR3 sequence is CASSMTLNSPLHF. CDR3 DNA sequence: TGTGCCAGTAGTATGACTCTGAATTCACCCCTCCACTTT.

The rearrangement uses TRBV21-1 and TRBJ1-2; TRBD1 was called by the table and not checked on the DNA. TRBV21-1 is reported as a pseudogene. The CDR3 covers 16 residues. CDR3 region: CASSKAEQGADYGYTF. In nucleotides, the CDR3 is TGTGCCAGCAGCAAAGCCGAGCAGGGGGCGGACTATGGCTACACCTTC.

CDR3 in DNA: TGTGCCAGCAGCGCCGTAGCGGGAGGTAACACAGATACGCAGTATTTT. Its translation: CASSAVAGGNTDTQYF. This chain links TRBV9 with TRBJ2-3, with 10 bases aligning to TRBD2. After removal of 3 bases from V and 2 bases from J, the junction contained 6 bases not matched to a gene. Germline-derived CDR1 and CDR2 are SGDLS and YYNGEE. CDR3 length equals 16 residues.

The chain uses TRBV30 and TRBJ1-3; 9 nucleotides agree with TRBD1. Trimming removed 7 bases from V and 2 bases from J; junction bases left unmatched: 9. This CDR3 has 15 residues. CDR1 is GTSNPN and CDR2 is SVGIG in the germline V gene (reference sequence). CDR3 sequence: CASENRGLPGNTIYF. CDR3 nucleotide sequence: TGTGCCTCGGAAAACAGGGGGCTCCCTGGAAACACCATATATTTT.

The rearrangement uses TRBV5-1 and TRBJ1-6, with 7 nucleotides matching TRBD1. Germline V gene lookup returns CDR1 SGHRS and CDR2 YFSETQ. CDR3 size: 13 residues. The V gene end was trimmed by 2 bases and the J gene end by 8 bases; junction bases not matched to a gene: 1. This CDR3 is CASSLQGYSPLHF. As DNA, the CDR3 is TGCGCCAGCAGCTTACAGGGGTATTCACCCCTCCACTTT.

The chain joins TRBV28 to TRBJ2-7, with TRBD1 identical over 9 bases. This CDR3 has 13 amino acids. Losses at the gene ends were 5 bases for V and 2 bases for J; bases not matched to a gene: 1. Germline lookup yields CDR1 MDHEN and CDR2 SYDVKM. The CDR3 DNA reads as TGTGCCAGCAGTAGGACAGGGGCCTACGAGCAGTACTTC. Translation: CASSRTGAYEQYF.

The chain carries TRBV6-1 and TRBJ2-1; 12 bases are shared with TRBD2. Germline CDR1 reads MNHNS; CDR2 reads SASEGT. With 7 bases clipped from V and 7 bases from J, the junction kept 5 bases outside the gene matches. The CDR3 totals 14 residues. The CDR3 here is CASKASGGANEQFF. CDR3 coding DNA: TGTGCCAGCAAGGCTAGCGGGGGGGCAAATGAGCAGTTCTTC.

On this clone itself: The identical CDR3 is also encoded by other nucleotide sequences in the sample. The rearrangement joins TRBV18 to TRBJ1-1; D uncertain. The CDR3 has 14 amino acids. V gave up 1 base and J gave up 0 bases, with 6 bases separating them. The germline CDR1 and CDR2 sequences are KGHSH and LQKENI. The CDR3 spells CASSPQGMNTEAFF. The CDR3 region has the DNA TGTGCCAGCTCACCACAGGGAATGAACACTGAAGCTTTCTTT.

This chain uses TRBV15 with TRBJ2-7; possible D gene TRBD2, 5 bases. This CDR3 is 14 amino acids long. Germline lookup yields CDR1 LNHNV and CDR2 YYDKDF (reference sequence). The V end lost 0 bases, the J end lost 3 bases, and 9 bases lay between the germline ends. The CDR3 nucleotides are TGTGCCACCAGCAGAGATCGGGGATACTACGAGCAGTACTTC. Its translation is CATSRDRGYYEQYF.

V usage is TRBV18 and J usage is TRBJ2-7; D is tentatively TRBD1 or TRBD2 (5 bases each). Trimming stripped 3 bases from V and 5 bases from J, with 17 bases between. This CDR3 region has 15 residues. The germline V gene encodes CDR1 KGHSH and CDR2 LQKENI. The CDR3 DNA reads as TGTGCCAGCTCACCTCGGGACCTGCCAACCCACGAGCAGTACTTC. This translates into CASSPRDLPTHEQYF.

This clone was recorded a few times. The J gene is TRBJ2-7, the V gene TRBV28; D call uncertain. The CDR3 covers 10 residues. Germline CDR1 reads MDHEN; CDR2 reads SYDVKM. V was shortened by 6 bases and J by 3 bases, with 3 bases between the two germline ends. The CDR3 region is CASSHYEQYF. The CDR3, as DNA: TGTGCCAGCAGCCACTACGAGCAGTACTTC.

This clone was seen more than once but under ten times. The genes are TRBV11-2 and TRBJ2-7; 9 bases map to TRBD2. The CDR3 extends over 18 amino acids. Trimming cost V 1 base and J 2 bases; bases outside gene matches: 12. Looked up from germline, CDR1 is SGHAT and CDR2 is FQNNGV. The CDR3 here is CASSLGGFSGRNPYEQYF. The CDR3 DNA reads as TGTGCCAGCAGCTTAGGGGGTTTTAGCGGGAGAAATCCCTACGAGCAGTACTTC.

CDR3 DNA: TGTGCCTGGAATCGGGACAGAGCAGATACGCAGTATTTT. This gives the protein CAWNRDRADTQYF. V is TRBV30 and J is TRBJ2-3, with 7 nucleotides matching TRBD1. In germline, CDR1 is GTSNPN, CDR2 SVGIG (reference sequence). CDR3 size: 13 residues. With 4 bases clipped from V and 4 bases from J, the junction kept 5 bases outside the gene matches. The whole variable domain, remainder taken from reference TRBV30 and TRBJ2-3, is SQTIHQWPATLVQPVGSPLSLECTVEGTSNPNLYWYRQAAGRGLQLLFYSVGIGQISSEVPQNLSASRPQDRQFILSSKKLLLSDSGFYLCAWNRDRADTQYFGPGTRLTVL.

The chain recombines TRBV28 with TRBJ2-3; 11 bases are a match to TRBD2. After removal of 9 bases from V and 3 bases from J, the junction contained 2 bases not matched to a gene. Germline assignment: CDR1 MDHEN and CDR2 SYDVKM. The CDR3 consists of 13 residues. The CDR3 here is CASVAGGTDTQYF. DNA of the CDR3: TGTGCCAGTGTAGCGGGGGGGACAGATACGCAGTATTTT. Complete variable domain (other parts from reference TRBV28 and TRBJ2-3): DVKVTQSSRYLVKRTGEKVFLECVQDMDHENMFWYRQDPGLGLRLIYFSYDVKMKEKGDIPEGYSVSREKKERFSLILESASTNQTSMYLCASVAGGTDTQYFGPGTRLTVL.